These 5 T cell receptor beta chains originate from one sample sequenced in a study of T cells after yellow fever vaccination. MiXCR, run by TCRdb on the 5' RACE reads, gives a single entry per CDR3 protein. The sample holds 510,000 or so distinct CDR3 sequences, 15% to 20% seen once. The specimen comprised PBMCs, sampled 15 days after the yellow fever booster vaccination. Every receptor here comes from a man in his thirties or forties who received the YFV17D yellow fever vaccine.

The chain carries TRBV11-2 and TRBJ2-3, with D unresolved. The V and J ends lost 5 bases and 0 bases respectively, with 18 bases between them. Germline CDR1 SGHAT, CDR2 FQNNGV. The CDR3 is made up of 17 amino acids. CDR3 sequence (DNA): TGTGCCAGCAGCGTCCACGCCCCAGGTGCTAGCACAGATACGCAGTATTTT. Amino acid sequence: CASSVHAPGASTDTQYF.

The genes are TRBV10-3 and TRBJ2-4; D unclear. This CDR3 is built from 16 residues. Germline V gene lookup returns CDR1 ENHRY and CDR2 SYGVKD. V was clipped by 0 bases and J by 4 bases, with 13 bases between them. This CDR3 is CAISESNRTGKNIQYF. CDR3 bases: TGTGCCATCAGTGAGTCGAACCGGACCGGAAAAAACATTCAGTACTTC.

This rearrangement joins TRBV20-1 to TRBJ2-3; the D is unclear. V shed 0 bases and J shed 1 base, with 11 bases lying between them. There are 15 residues in the CDR3. In germline, CDR1 is DFQATT, CDR2 SNEGSKA (reference sequence). In DNA form, the CDR3 reads TGCAGTGCTAGAGATATAGGTTTGGGCACAGATACGCAGTATTTT. Translating it yields CSARDIGLGTDTQYF.

This clonotype was detected a few times. The J gene is TRBJ1-5, the V gene TRBV29-1, with 8 bases that match TRBD1. CDR3 length: 14 amino acids. Per germline, CDR1 SQVTM and CDR2 ANQGSEA. J gave up 11 bases and V 7 bases, and 16 bases lay outside the gene matches. The CDR3 DNA sequence: TGCAGCGCCAAGGTTCAGGGGGCTTCGGGGGCCCAGCATTTT. This gives the protein CSAKVQGASGAQHF.

The chain employs TRBV7-2 and TRBJ1-3; 7 bases line up with TRBD1. The CDR3 extends over 15 amino acids. V gave up 5 bases and J gave up 4 bases; unmatched junction bases: 8. From germline, CDR1 is SGHTA and CDR2 FQGNSA. This CDR3 reads CASSPSIQGGNTIYF. The CDR3 nucleotides read TGTGCCAGCAGCCCAAGCATACAGGGGGGAAACACCATATATTTT.